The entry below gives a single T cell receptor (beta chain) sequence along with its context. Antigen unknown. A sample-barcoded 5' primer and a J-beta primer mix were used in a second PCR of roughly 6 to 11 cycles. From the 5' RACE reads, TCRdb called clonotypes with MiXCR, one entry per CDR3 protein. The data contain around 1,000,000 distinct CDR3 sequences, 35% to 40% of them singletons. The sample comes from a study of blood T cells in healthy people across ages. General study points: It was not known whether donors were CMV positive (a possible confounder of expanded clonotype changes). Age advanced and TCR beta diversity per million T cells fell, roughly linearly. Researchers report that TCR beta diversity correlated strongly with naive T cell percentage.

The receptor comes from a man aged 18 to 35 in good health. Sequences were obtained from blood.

Here the CDR3 DNA reads TGTGCCAGCAGATCAAGCGGGAACCCCCTAGTGGGTGAGCAGTTCTTC. Protein product: CASRSSGNPLVGEQFF. The chain carries TRBV12-3 or TRBV12-4 and TRBJ2-1, with 7 bases that match TRBD2. The CDR3 length is 16 residues. After removal of 6 bases from V and 9 bases from J, the junction contained 17 bases not matched to a gene.